This T cell receptor beta chain was observed in a study of response to subunit inactivated influenza vaccine. Findings and limits, study-wide: Seasonal influenza vaccination, on each occasion, was suggested by the authors to recruit few new T cells.

Trimming took off 3 bases at V and 4 bases at J, with 12 bases between the two ends. Per the germline V gene, CDR1 is SGHRS and CDR2 is YFSETQ. The CDR3 length is 14 residues. One entry per CDR3 protein, called by TCRdb with MiXCR from the RT-PCR reads. Of 600,000 to 850,000 distinct CDR3 sequences listed, 14% were seen once; the top ten hold approximately 7.6%. The table lists this clonotype with many counts. Its antigen is unidentified. This TCR was recovered from a man aged 45-65 years who received an inactivated influenza vaccine. Sequenced here: PBMCs from blood, sampled about 14 days before vaccination. The chain uses TRBV5-1 and TRBJ2-3, with D possibly TRBD1 on 5 matching bases. This CDR3 is CASSSTGPPDTQYF. CDR3 nucleotides: TGCGCCAGCAGCTCAACAGGTCCCCCAGATACGCAGTATTTT.